Below are 21 T cell receptor beta chains sequenced from a single sample in a study of blood T cell repertoires in COVID-19. The data were produced by immunoSEQ multiplex PCR, yet TCRdb's version contains in-frame clones alone and is incomplete. The sample carries around 130,000 clones, over 65% recorded once. Sequencing input: peripheral blood. These receptors all stem from a man in his 60s with acute or convalescent COVID-19.

This chain links TRBV4-3 with TRBJ1-2, with TRBD1 matching 11 bases. With V trimmed by 0 bases and J by 4 bases, 4 bases remained unmatched. The CDR3 has 16 amino acids. CDR1 is LGHNA, CDR2 YSLEER, per germline. This CDR3 is CASSQEDRGRGYGYTF. Here the CDR3 DNA reads TGCGCCAGCAGCCAAGAGGACAGGGGGCGCGGCTATGGCTACACCTTC.

The rearrangement uses TRBV7-3 and TRBJ1-6, with 7 bases fitting TRBD1. The CDR3 covers 15 residues. CDR1 is SGHTA, CDR2 FQGTGA, per germline. V trimming: 8 bases; J trimming: 7 bases; junction bases outside the gene matches: 11. The DNA of the CDR3 is TGTGCCAGCGGAGGGGGGACAGCAGCAAATTCACCCCTCCACTTT. Protein: CASGGGTAANSPLHF.

This chain joins TRBV6-2 or TRBV6-3 and TRBJ2-1; TRBD2 matches at 7 bases. Germline assignment: CDR1 MNHEY and CDR2 SVGEGT. The CDR3 runs to 15 residues. The trim removed 0 bases at V and 4 bases at J, leaving 3 bases unmatched. As DNA, the CDR3 is TGTGCCAGCAGTTACTCGCCTAGCGGATACAATGAGCAGTTCTTC. Translated: CASSYSPSGYNEQFF.

The J gene is TRBJ2-7, the V gene TRBV28; 8 bases are a match to TRBD1. The CDR3 totals 14 residues. V lost 4 bases and J lost 2; bases outside the gene matches: 4. CDR1 is MDHEN, CDR2 SYDVKM, per germline. In DNA, the CDR3 is TGTGCCAGCAGTTCCGGACAGGGTCCCTACGAGCAGTACTTC. Protein sequence: CASSSGQGPYEQYF.

This chain connects TRBV7-8 to TRBJ2-1; 7 bases fit TRBD1. Germline CDR1 SGHVS, CDR2 FQNEAQ. V gave up 3 bases and J gave up 3 bases; unmatched junction bases: 11. The length of the CDR3 is 17 residues. The CDR3 loop is CASSFVVGTDVYNEQFF. The CDR3 nucleotides read TGTGCCAGCAGCTTCGTGGTCGGGACAGATGTCTACAATGAGCAGTTCTTC.

V usage is TRBV28 and J usage is TRBJ2-2, with 10 bases fitting TRBD1. The germline gives CDR1 MDHEN, CDR2 SYDVKM. V lost 8 bases to trimming and J lost 7 bases; unmatched junction nucleotides: 7. The CDR3 length is 14 residues. The chain's CDR3 is CASGGTGAVGELFF. The CDR3 DNA follows: TGTGCCAGCGGCGGGACAGGGGCGGTCGGGGAGCTGTTTTTT.

V is TRBV29-1 and J is TRBJ2-1, with TRBD2 as a possible D gene (5 bases). Germline CDR1 is SQVTM and CDR2 is ANQGSEA. V lost 7 bases, J lost 8 bases, and 12 bases lay in between. CDR3 length equals 11 residues. The CDR3 DNA sequence: TGCAGCGCTGAGGGCACGGATGAGCAGTTCTTC. This codes for CSAEGTDEQFF.

The V gene is TRBV7-2, the J gene TRBJ1-3; D gene ambiguous. CDR3 length equals 16 residues. Per germline, CDR1 SGHTA and CDR2 FQGNSA. Trimming took 2 bases from V and 0 from J, leaving 11 bases between them. The CDR3 here is CASSLNALSSGNTIYF. The DNA of the CDR3 is TGTGCCAGCAGCTTAAACGCGTTGAGCTCTGGAAACACCATATATTTT.

This chain joins TRBV6-4 and TRBJ1-5; 10 positions match TRBD1. CDR3 length equals 15 residues. V lost 8 bases and J lost 7; bases outside the gene matches: 11. The V gene's germline CDR1 is MRHNA and CDR2 SNTAGT. DNA of the CDR3: TGTGCCAGCGAAGACAGGGGGCGAGAAGAACAGCCCCAGCATTTT. It is translated as CASEDRGREEQPQHF.

The chain couples TRBV27 to TRBJ2-1; 11 nucleotides match TRBD2. From germline, CDR1 is MNHEY and CDR2 SMNVEV (reference sequence). This CDR3 contains 16 residues. V trimming: 2 bases; J trimming: 7 bases; junction bases outside the gene matches: 7. CDR3 sequence (DNA): TGTGCCAGCAGTTTACTTACTAGCGGGAGAACTAATGAGCAGTTCTTC. Residues: CASSLLTSGRTNEQFF.

There are a few counts of this clone. The rearrangement links TRBV18 to TRBJ1-1; 10 bases are a match to TRBD1. CDR1 KGHSH and CDR2 LQKENI come from the germline V gene. The CDR3 is 14 residues long. The V and J ends lost 3 bases and 4 bases, in that order; junction bases with no gene match: 2. CDR3 region: CASSPRTGGTEAFF. CDR3 bases: TGTGCCAGCTCACCTAGGACAGGGGGCACTGAAGCTTTCTTT. Combining the CDR3 with reference TRBV18 and TRBJ1-1 gives the whole variable domain NAGVMQNPRHLVRRRGQEARLRCSPMKGHSHVYWYRQLPEEGLKFMVYLQKENIIDESGMPKERFSAEFPKEGPSILRIQQVVRGDSAAYFCASSPRTGGTEAFFGQGTRLTVV.

V and J are TRBV6-5 and TRBJ1-3, with 8 bases fitting TRBD1. The germline V gene has CDR1 MNHEY and CDR2 SVGAGI. The V segment lost 4 bases and the J segment 12 bases; nucleotides outside the gene matches: 8. The CDR3 has 13 residues. CDR3 bases: TGTGCCAGCAGTTCGGGACAGGTCAGGGACATATATTTT. Amino acids: CASSSGQVRDIYF.

The chain links TRBV27 to TRBJ2-5; 10 bases are a match to TRBD1. There are 15 residues in the CDR3. With V trimmed by 6 bases and J by 5 bases, 9 bases remained unmatched. Germline V gives CDR1 MNHEY, CDR2 SMNVEV (reference sequence). The CDR3 DNA sequence: TGTGCCAGCAGAAACGGACAGGGGGTGGGGGAGACCCAGTACTTC. It is translated as CASRNGQGVGETQYF.

The chain combines TRBV6-2 or TRBV6-3 with TRBJ2-5, with 9 bases fitting TRBD1. The CDR3 is 15 amino acids. Losses at the gene ends were 5 bases for V and 6 bases for J; bases not matched to a gene: 10. CDR1 and CDR2 from the germline V gene are MNHEY and SVGEGT. The CDR3 region has the DNA TGTGCCAGCAGTCCCTCCGGGACAGGGTGGAAGACCCAGTACTTC. Protein sequence: CASSPSGTGWKTQYF.

The genes are TRBV6-2 or TRBV6-3 and TRBJ2-7; the match to TRBD2 covers 7 bases. Germline V CDR1 and CDR2: MNHEY, SVGEGT. J lost 0 bases, V lost 6 bases, and 5 bases had no gene match. This CDR3 spans 14 amino acids. The CDR3 here is CASSHRGSSYEQYF. DNA of the CDR3: TGTGCCAGCAGCCACCGCGGGAGCTCCTACGAGCAGTACTTC.

This chain connects TRBV7-2 to TRBJ1-2; D gene uncertain. CDR1 and CDR2 (germline): SGHTA, FQGNSA. Trimming removed 0 bases from V and 1 base from J, with 9 bases in between. This CDR3 spans 15 amino acids. The CDR3 protein is CASSLAGSDNYGYTF. In DNA, the CDR3 is TGTGCCAGCAGCTTAGCTGGCAGCGATAACTATGGCTACACCTTC.

This clone has only one observation. This sequence joins TRBV10-3 and TRBJ2-5; the match to TRBD2 covers 9 bases. Germline loops: CDR1 ENHRY, CDR2 SYGVKD. CDR3 length: 16 amino acids. Germline trimming cut 7 bases from V and 2 bases from J; bases unmatched to any gene: 11. This CDR3 reads CAITLGAGGRQETQYF. The CDR3 coding sequence is TGTGCCATCACCCTTGGAGCGGGAGGAAGGCAAGAGACCCAGTACTTC.

On this clone: Other nucleotide sequences from this sample produce the same CDR3. The CDR3 protein is CASSQGGQGVTDTQYF. The CDR3 DNA sequence: TGCGCCAGCAGCCAAGGAGGACAGGGTGTCACAGATACGCAGTATTTT. The chain uses TRBV4-3 and TRBJ2-3; 8 bases align to TRBD1. Per the germline V gene, CDR1 is LGHNA and CDR2 is YSLEER. The trim removed 1 base at V and 2 bases at J, leaving 5 bases unmatched. The CDR3 consists of 16 residues.

The chain recombines TRBV19 with TRBJ2-4; D remains unclear. The V gene's germline CDR1 is LNHDA and CDR2 SQIVND (reference sequence). The CDR3 has 14 amino acids. Trimming pared 6 bases from V and 0 bases from J, leaving 9 bases between. The CDR3 protein is CASRPTLAKNIQYF. The CDR3 bases are TGTGCCAGTAGACCTACCCTAGCCAAAAACATTCAGTACTTC.

This rearrangement joins TRBV4-3 to TRBJ1-3; D not certain. V gave up 0 bases and J gave up 3 bases, with 12 bases separating them. The CDR3 has 16 amino acids. Germline CDR1 reads LGHNA; CDR2 reads YSLEER. The CDR3 coding sequence is TGCGCCAGCAGCCAAGATATCAGGTTGTTTGGAAACACCATATATTTT. Its translation is CASSQDIRLFGNTIYF.

This sequence joins TRBV5-4 and TRBJ2-1; 9 bases map to TRBD2. The CDR3 consists of 15 residues. CDR1 and CDR2 from the germline V gene are SGHNT and YYREEE (reference sequence). V shed 3 bases, J shed 2 bases, and the junction held 3 bases outside the gene matches. This chain's CDR3 is CASSWKREAYNEQFF. CDR3 nucleotide sequence: TGTGCCAGCAGCTGGAAGCGGGAGGCCTACAATGAGCAGTTCTTC.